A selection of T cell receptor beta chains follows, all from one sample in a study of OX40 agonist ivuxolimab in advanced cancers. TCRdb keeps only in-frame clones here, not all; method: immunoSEQ multiplex PCR. In the table there are fewer than 200,000 clones, 85% to 95% of which are singletons. The sample was CD4+ or CD8+ T cells sorted from blood, taken in a trial of the OX40 agonist ivuxolimab. Receptors originate from an adult with an advanced solid tumor such as melanoma, head and neck, liver or kidney cancer. The CDR3 runs from the conserved cysteine through the conserved F or W. A D gene is named only where the DNA matches it firmly. Rows may omit the clone size; those that give it use once, few, many or a size class.

J gene: TRBJ2-2; V gene: TRBV28; D gene: -; clone size: -; CDR3 protein: CASSLAGTNTGELFF; CDR3 DNA: TGTGCCAGCAGTTTGGCGGGGACCAACACCGGGGAGCTGTTTTTT
J gene: TRBJ2-7; V gene: TRBV28; D gene: TRBD2; clone size: -; CDR3 protein: CASSPAGLAGAYEQYF; CDR3 DNA: TGTGCCAGCAGTCCGGCCGGACTAGCGGGTGCCTACGAGCAGTACTTC
J gene: TRBJ2-1; V gene: TRBV19; D gene: -; clone size: -; CDR3 protein: CASSIGDIGSEQFF; CDR3 DNA: TGTGCCAGTAGTATAGGCGACATAGGCAGTGAGCAGTTCTTC
J gene: TRBJ2-3; V gene: TRBV5-1; D gene: -; clone size: -; CDR3 protein: CASSLEGILDTQYF; CDR3 DNA: TGCGCCAGCAGCCTCGAGGGGATCCTAGATACGCAGTATTTT
J gene: TRBJ2-1; V gene: TRBV10-3; D gene: TRBD2; clone size: -; CDR3 protein: CAISESLGTSGPQFF; CDR3 DNA: TGTGCCATCAGTGAGTCCCTTGGGACTAGCGGTCCTCAGTTCTTC
J gene: TRBJ1-1; V gene: TRBV7-2; D gene: -; clone size: -; CDR3 protein: CASSLAAGEAFF; CDR3 DNA: TGTGCCAGCAGCTTAGCGGCTGGTGAAGCTTTCTTT
J gene: TRBJ2-2; V gene: TRBV5-1; D gene: -; clone size: -; CDR3 protein: CASSLERGTGELFF; CDR3 DNA: TGCGCCAGCAGCTTGGAACGGGGCACCGGGGAGCTGTTTTTT
J gene: TRBJ1-3; V gene: TRBV5-4; D gene: -; clone size: few; CDR3 protein: CASSTGGGSGNTIYF; CDR3 DNA: TGTGCCAGCAGCACGGGGGGAGGCTCTGGAAACACCATATATTTT
J gene: TRBJ1-2; V gene: TRBV7-8; D gene: TRBD1; clone size: -; CDR3 protein: CASSLTGATNYGYTF; CDR3 DNA: TGTGCCAGCAGCCTAACAGGGGCGACTAACTATGGCTACACCTTC
J gene: TRBJ2-2; V gene: TRBV27; D gene: TRBD2; clone size: -; CDR3 protein: CASKGGDVYTGELFF; CDR3 DNA: TGTGCCAGCAAGGGAGGGGACGTCTACACCGGGGAGCTGTTTTTT
J gene: TRBJ2-5; V gene: TRBV25-1; D gene: TRBD1; clone size: -; CDR3 protein: CASSGQGNEETQYF; CDR3 DNA: TGTGCCAGCAGTGGACAGGGGAACGAAGAGACCCAGTACTTC
J gene: TRBJ2-1; V gene: TRBV6-5; D gene: -; clone size: -; CDR3 protein: CASSYWGGAGEQFF; CDR3 DNA: TGTGCCAGCAGTTACTGGGGTGGTGCCGGTGAGCAGTTCTTC
J gene: TRBJ2-7; V gene: TRBV6-6; D gene: TRBD1; clone size: -; CDR3 protein: CASSSPGQGTYEQYF; CDR3 DNA: TGTGCCAGCAGTTCCCCGGGACAGGGGACCTACGAGCAGTACTTC
J gene: TRBJ2-2; V gene: TRBV30; D gene: TRBD1; clone size: -; CDR3 protein: CAWSVQGTGSGELFF; CDR3 DNA: TGTGCCTGGAGTGTACAAGGGACAGGATCCGGGGAGCTGTTTTTT
J gene: TRBJ2-1; V gene: TRBV18; D gene: TRBD2; clone size: -; CDR3 protein: CASSPASGRANEQFF; CDR3 DNA: TGTGCCAGCTCACCAGCTAGCGGGAGGGCAAATGAGCAGTTCTTC
J gene: TRBJ1-1; V gene: TRBV2; D gene: -; clone size: -; CDR3 protein: CASSGKGGSNTEAFF; CDR3 DNA: TGTGCCAGCAGTGGAAAGGGCGGATCGAACACTGAAGCTTTCTTT
J gene: TRBJ2-5; V gene: TRBV6-6; D gene: TRBD2; clone size: -; CDR3 protein: CASSGLAGVSWGTQYF; CDR3 DNA: TGTGCCAGCAGCGGACTAGCGGGAGTGTCTTGGGGGACCCAGTACTTC
J gene: TRBJ1-5; V gene: TRBV27; D gene: -; clone size: -; CDR3 protein: CASSLQGYSNQPQHF; CDR3 DNA: TGTGCCAGCAGTCTCCAAGGCTATAGCAATCAGCCCCAGCATTTT
J gene: TRBJ1-2; V gene: TRBV6-5; D gene: TRBD1; clone size: -; CDR3 protein: CASSYSDRLWSGYTF; CDR3 DNA: TGTGCCAGCAGTTACTCGGACAGGCTTTGGAGTGGCTACACCTTC
J gene: TRBJ2-7; V gene: TRBV7-9; D gene: TRBD2; clone size: -; CDR3 protein: CASSLESGGSPYEQYF; CDR3 DNA: TGTGCCAGCAGCTTAGAATCCGGCGGGAGTCCTTACGAGCAGTACTTC
J gene: TRBJ2-1; V gene: TRBV18; D gene: TRBD2; clone size: -; CDR3 protein: CASSKTSGGALSSSEQFF; CDR3 DNA: TGTGCCAGCTCAAAGACTAGCGGGGGGGCATTATCTTCTTCCGAGCAGTTCTTC
J gene: TRBJ1-5; V gene: TRBV18; D gene: -; clone size: few; CDR3 protein: CASSPPGARYQPQHF; CDR3 DNA: TGTGCCAGCTCACCACCAGGGGCCCGGTATCAGCCCCAGCATTTT
J gene: TRBJ2-7; V gene: TRBV6-5; D gene: -; clone size: -; CDR3 protein: CASKDLDEQYF; CDR3 DNA: TGTGCCAGCAAGGATCTCGACGAGCAGTACTTC
J gene: TRBJ2-7; V gene: TRBV18; D gene: -; clone size: -; CDR3 protein: CASSPLEGVHDEQYF; CDR3 DNA: TGTGCCAGCTCACCATTAGAAGGGGTTCACGACGAGCAGTACTTC
J gene: TRBJ2-5; V gene: TRBV29-1; D gene: TRBD2; clone size: -; CDR3 protein: CSAGLAGSRETQYF; CDR3 DNA: TGCAGCGCGGGACTAGCGGGAAGTCGAGAGACCCAGTACTTC
J gene: TRBJ2-3; V gene: TRBV7-2; D gene: -; clone size: -; CDR3 protein: CASRGRFTDTQYF; CDR3 DNA: TGTGCCAGCAGGGGACGGTTCACAGATACGCAGTATTTT
J gene: TRBJ2-6; V gene: TRBV5-1; D gene: TRBD1; clone size: -; CDR3 protein: CASSLGTGSSGANVLTF; CDR3 DNA: TGCGCCAGCAGCCTCGGGACAGGCAGCTCTGGGGCCAACGTCCTGACTTTC
J gene: TRBJ2-1; V gene: TRBV5-1; D gene: TRBD2; clone size: -; CDR3 protein: CASSRLAGDEQFF; CDR3 DNA: TGCGCCAGCAGCCGACTAGCGGGCGATGAGCAGTTCTTC
J gene: TRBJ1-1; V gene: TRBV4-3; D gene: TRBD1; clone size: -; CDR3 protein: CASSQETGGESEAFF; CDR3 DNA: TGCGCCAGCAGCCAGGAGACAGGGGGCGAGAGTGAAGCTTTCTTT
J gene: TRBJ2-1; V gene: TRBV7-2; D gene: TRBD2; clone size: -; CDR3 protein: CASSPGGAGEQFF; CDR3 DNA: TGTGCCAGCAGCCCCGGGGGGGCTGGTGAGCAGTTCTTC
J gene: TRBJ2-3; V gene: TRBV5-6; D gene: -; clone size: -; CDR3 protein: CASSLQGRLTDTQYF; CDR3 DNA: TGTGCCAGCAGCTTACAGGGACGACTCACAGATACGCAGTATTTT
J gene: TRBJ2-7; V gene: TRBV30; D gene: -; clone size: -; CDR3 protein: CAWSVPRGSYEQYF; CDR3 DNA: TGTGCCTGGAGTGTACCCAGGGGCTCCTACGAGCAGTACTTC
J gene: TRBJ2-6; V gene: TRBV5-1; D gene: -; clone size: -; CDR3 protein: CASSLTLAGATGANVLTF; CDR3 DNA: TGCGCCAGCAGCTTGACGTTGGCCGGGGCGACTGGGGCCAACGTCCTGACTTTC
J gene: TRBJ1-5; V gene: TRBV7-8; D gene: -; clone size: -; CDR3 protein: CASSWAGGIDNQPQHF; CDR3 DNA: TGTGCCAGCAGCTGGGCGGGGGGGATAGACAATCAGCCCCAGCATTTT
J gene: TRBJ2-1; V gene: TRBV6-5; D gene: -; clone size: -; CDR3 protein: CASNIQAGSYNEQFF; CDR3 DNA: TGTGCCAGCAATATACAGGCGGGCTCCTACAATGAGCAGTTCTTC
J gene: TRBJ1-4; V gene: TRBV5-1; D gene: -; clone size: once; CDR3 protein: CASSPAATNEKLFF; CDR3 DNA: TGCGCCAGCAGTCCAGCCGCAACTAATGAAAAACTGTTTTTT
J gene: TRBJ1-4; V gene: TRBV15; D gene: -; clone size: -; CDR3 protein: CATSFGLTENEKLFF; CDR3 DNA: TGTGCCACCAGCTTTGGGCTGACAGAGAATGAAAAACTGTTTTTT
J gene: TRBJ1-2; V gene: TRBV5-1; D gene: -; clone size: -; CDR3 protein: CASGQTNYGYTF; CDR3 DNA: TGCGCCAGCGGGCAGACTAACTATGGCTACACCTTC
J gene: TRBJ1-5; V gene: TRBV10-3; D gene: -; clone size: -; CDR3 protein: CAISESGSHNQPQHF; CDR3 DNA: TGTGCCATCAGTGAGTCCGGCAGCCACAATCAGCCCCAGCATTTT
J gene: TRBJ1-1; V gene: TRBV28; D gene: -; clone size: -; CDR3 protein: CAIQRTNTEAFF; CDR3 DNA: TGTGCCATCCAAAGGACCAACACTGAAGCTTTCTTT
J gene: TRBJ2-7; V gene: TRBV27; D gene: TRBD1; clone size: -; CDR3 protein: CASSLLFGTGDHEQYF; CDR3 DNA: TGTGCCAGCAGTTTACTATTCGGGACAGGGGACCACGAGCAGTACTTC
J gene: TRBJ1-1; V gene: TRBV20-1; D gene: -; clone size: -; CDR3 protein: CSATNRFGAFF; CDR3 DNA: TGCAGTGCGACTAACAGGTTCGGAGCTTTCTTT
J gene: TRBJ2-3; V gene: TRBV4-1; D gene: -; clone size: -; CDR3 protein: CASSQDMGTSRGSTDTQYF; CDR3 DNA: TGCGCCAGCAGCCAAGATATGGGGACATCGCGGGGTAGCACAGATACGCAGTATTTT
J gene: TRBJ1-6; V gene: TRBV4-1; D gene: TRBD1; clone size: -; CDR3 protein: CASSHDPGQNSPLHF; CDR3 DNA: TGCGCCAGCAGCCACGATCCGGGACAGAATTCACCCCTCCACTTT
J gene: TRBJ1-2; V gene: TRBV7-2; D gene: -; clone size: once; CDR3 protein: CASSWTYGGYTF; CDR3 DNA: TGTGCCAGCAGCTGGACATATGGTGGCTACACCTTC
J gene: TRBJ1-6; V gene: TRBV27; D gene: -; clone size: -; CDR3 protein: CASSLTHPTLGNSPLHF; CDR3 DNA: TGTGCCAGCAGTCTTACCCACCCGACTCTCGGAAATTCACCCCTCCACTTT
J gene: TRBJ2-2; V gene: TRBV19; D gene: -; clone size: -; CDR3 protein: CASSSAGDNTGELFF; CDR3 DNA: TGTGCCAGTAGTAGCGCCGGGGACAACACCGGGGAGCTGTTTTTT
J gene: TRBJ1-4; V gene: TRBV5-1; D gene: -; clone size: once; CDR3 protein: CASSLWGRGHEKLFF; CDR3 DNA: TGCGCCAGCAGCCTATGGGGGAGAGGGCATGAAAAACTGTTTTTT
J gene: TRBJ2-7; V gene: TRBV6-1; D gene: TRBD1; clone size: -; CDR3 protein: CASSGGTALSYEQYF; CDR3 DNA: TGTGCCAGCAGTGGAGGGACAGCCCTATCCTACGAGCAGTACTTC
J gene: TRBJ2-7; V gene: TRBV5-6; D gene: -; clone size: -; CDR3 protein: CASSWTGTGFSYEQYF; CDR3 DNA: TGTGCCAGCAGCTGGACCGGGACGGGGTTCTCCTACGAGCAGTACTTC
J gene: TRBJ2-7; V gene: TRBV5-4; D gene: -; clone size: -; CDR3 protein: CASSLPTAGSGTPSYEQYF; CDR3 DNA: TGTGCCAGCAGCTTGCCCACGGCCGGTAGTGGGACGCCTTCCTACGAGCAGTACTTC
J gene: TRBJ2-7; V gene: TRBV7-9; D gene: -; clone size: -; CDR3 protein: CASSSRPFTPTYEQYF; CDR3 DNA: TGTGCCAGCAGCTCAAGGCCGTTTACTCCCACCTACGAGCAGTACTTC